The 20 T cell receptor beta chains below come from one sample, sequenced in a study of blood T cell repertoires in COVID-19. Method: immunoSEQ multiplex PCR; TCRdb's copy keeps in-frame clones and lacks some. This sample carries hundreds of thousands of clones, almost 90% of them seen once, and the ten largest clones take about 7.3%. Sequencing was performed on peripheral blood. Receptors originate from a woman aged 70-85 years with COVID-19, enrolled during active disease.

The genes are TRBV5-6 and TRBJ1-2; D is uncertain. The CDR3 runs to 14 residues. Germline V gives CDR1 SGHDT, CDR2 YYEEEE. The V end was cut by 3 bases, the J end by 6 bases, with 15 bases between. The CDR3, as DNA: TGTGCCAGCAGCTCGGGTCGGTTACTGGATGGCTACACCTTC. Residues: CASSSGRLLDGYTF.

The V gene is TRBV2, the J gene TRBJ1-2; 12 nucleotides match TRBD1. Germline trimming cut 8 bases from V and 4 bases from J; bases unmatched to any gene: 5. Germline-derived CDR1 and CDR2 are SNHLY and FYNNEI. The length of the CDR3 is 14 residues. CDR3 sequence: CASPGQGAFYGYTF. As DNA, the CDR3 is TGTGCCAGCCCGGGACAGGGGGCTTTCTATGGCTACACCTTC. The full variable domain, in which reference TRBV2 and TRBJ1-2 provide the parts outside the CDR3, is EPEVTQTPSHQVTQMGQEVILRCVPISNHLYFYWYRQILGQKVEFLVSFYNNEISEKSEIFDDQFSVERPDGSNFTLKIRSTKLEDSAMYFCASPGQGAFYGYTFGSGTRLTVV.

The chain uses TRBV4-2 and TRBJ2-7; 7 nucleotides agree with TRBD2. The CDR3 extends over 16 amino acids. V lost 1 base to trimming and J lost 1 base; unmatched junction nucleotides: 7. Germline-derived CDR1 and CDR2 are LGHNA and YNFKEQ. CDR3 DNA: TGTGCCAGCAGCCAAGTGGGGCCAGCGGGGTCCTACGAGCAGTACTTC. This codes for CASSQVGPAGSYEQYF.

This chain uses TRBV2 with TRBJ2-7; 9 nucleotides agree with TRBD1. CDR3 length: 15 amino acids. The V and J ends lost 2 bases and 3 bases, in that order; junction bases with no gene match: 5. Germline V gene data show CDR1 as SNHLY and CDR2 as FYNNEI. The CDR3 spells CASSEFWTGVYEQYF. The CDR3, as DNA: TGTGCCAGCAGTGAATTTTGGACAGGGGTCTACGAGCAGTACTTC.

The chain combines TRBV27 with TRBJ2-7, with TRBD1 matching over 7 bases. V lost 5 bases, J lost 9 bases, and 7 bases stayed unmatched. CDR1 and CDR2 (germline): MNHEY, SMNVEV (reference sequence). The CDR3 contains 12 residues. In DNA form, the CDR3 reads TGTGCCAGCAGTCCCTACAGGGGACGGCAGTACTTC. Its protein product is CASSPYRGRQYF.

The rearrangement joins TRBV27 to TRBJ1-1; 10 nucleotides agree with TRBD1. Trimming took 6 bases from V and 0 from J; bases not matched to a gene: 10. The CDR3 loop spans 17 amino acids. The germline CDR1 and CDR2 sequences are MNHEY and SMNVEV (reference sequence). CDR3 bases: TGTGCCAGCAGGGACAGGGGGGGGATTGCACTGAACACTGAAGCTTTCTTT. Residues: CASRDRGGIALNTEAFF.

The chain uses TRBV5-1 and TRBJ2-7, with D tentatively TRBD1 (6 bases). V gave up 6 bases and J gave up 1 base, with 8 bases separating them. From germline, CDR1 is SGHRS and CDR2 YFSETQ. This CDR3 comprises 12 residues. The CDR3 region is CASMGASYEQYF. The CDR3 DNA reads TGCGCCAGCATGGGGGCATCCTACGAGCAGTACTTC.

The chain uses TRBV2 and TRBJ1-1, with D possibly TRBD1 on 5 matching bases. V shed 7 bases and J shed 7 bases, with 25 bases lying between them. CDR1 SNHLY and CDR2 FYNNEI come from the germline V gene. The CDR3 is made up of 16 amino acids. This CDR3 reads CASNELSRGPQVEAFF. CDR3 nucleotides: TGTGCCAGCAACGAGTTATCCCGAGGACCACAGGTTGAAGCTTTCTTT.

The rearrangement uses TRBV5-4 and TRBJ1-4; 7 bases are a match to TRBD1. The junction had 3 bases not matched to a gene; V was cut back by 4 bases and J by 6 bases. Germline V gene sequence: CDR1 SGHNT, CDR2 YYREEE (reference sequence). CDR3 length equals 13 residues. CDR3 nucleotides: TGTGCCAGCAGCGCAACAGGGGATGAAAAACTGTTTTTT. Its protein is CASSATGDEKLFF.

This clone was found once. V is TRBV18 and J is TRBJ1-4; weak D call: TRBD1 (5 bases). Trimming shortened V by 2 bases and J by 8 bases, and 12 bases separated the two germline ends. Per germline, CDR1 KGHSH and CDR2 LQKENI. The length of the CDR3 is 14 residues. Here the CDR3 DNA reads TGTGCCAGCTCACCAGCAGGGCGATTGGAAAAACTGTTTTTT. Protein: CASSPAGRLEKLFF.

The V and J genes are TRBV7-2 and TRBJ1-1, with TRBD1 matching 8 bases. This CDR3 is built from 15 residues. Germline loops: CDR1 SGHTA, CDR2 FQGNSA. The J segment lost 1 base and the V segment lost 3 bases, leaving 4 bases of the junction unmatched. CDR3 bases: TGTGCCAGCAGCTTCCAGGACAGGGAGAACACTGAAGCTTTCTTT. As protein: CASSFQDRENTEAFF.

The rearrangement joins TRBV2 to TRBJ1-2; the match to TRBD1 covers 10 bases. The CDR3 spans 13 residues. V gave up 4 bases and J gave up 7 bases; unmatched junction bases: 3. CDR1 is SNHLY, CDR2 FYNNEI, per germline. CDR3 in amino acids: CASSGTGGSGYTF. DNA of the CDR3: TGTGCCAGCAGTGGGACAGGGGGTAGTGGCTACACCTTC.

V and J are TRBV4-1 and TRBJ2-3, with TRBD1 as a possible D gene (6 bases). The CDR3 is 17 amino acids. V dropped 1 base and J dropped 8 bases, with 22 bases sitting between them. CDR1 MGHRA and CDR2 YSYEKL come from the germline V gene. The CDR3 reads CASSQVPSLPWGRTQYF. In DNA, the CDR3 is TGCGCCAGCAGCCAAGTGCCCTCGCTCCCCTGGGGGCGTACGCAGTATTTT.

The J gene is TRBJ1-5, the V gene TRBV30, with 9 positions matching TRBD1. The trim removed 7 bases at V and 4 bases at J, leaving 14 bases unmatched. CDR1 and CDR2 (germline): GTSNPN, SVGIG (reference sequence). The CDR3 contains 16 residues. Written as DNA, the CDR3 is TGTGCCTCTTCCCCCCGGGGACAGGGAGGGAATCAGCCCCAGCATTTT. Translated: CASSPRGQGGNQPQHF.

The CDR3 loop reads CASSLELTGKLFF. The CDR3 DNA reads as TGTGCCAGCAGCTTAGAATTAACGGGAAAACTGTTTTTT. The chain carries TRBV7-2 and TRBJ1-4; D gene uncertain. This CDR3 region has 13 residues. CDR1 is SGHTA, CDR2 FQGNSA, per germline. Deletions cut 1 base from V and 10 bases from J, with 10 bases between.

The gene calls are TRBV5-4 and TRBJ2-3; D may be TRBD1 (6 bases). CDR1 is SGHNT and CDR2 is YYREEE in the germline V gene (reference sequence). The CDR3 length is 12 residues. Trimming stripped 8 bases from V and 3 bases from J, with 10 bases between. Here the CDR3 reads CASRGFTDTQYF. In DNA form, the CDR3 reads TGTGCCAGTAGGGGGTTTACAGATACGCAGTATTTT.

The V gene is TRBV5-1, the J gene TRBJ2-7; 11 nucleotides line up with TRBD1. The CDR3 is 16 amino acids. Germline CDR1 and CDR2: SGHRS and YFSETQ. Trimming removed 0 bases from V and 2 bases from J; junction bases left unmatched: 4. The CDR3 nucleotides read TGCGCCAGCAGCTTGGGTGGGACAGGGGGTCCCTACGAGCAGTACTTC. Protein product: CASSLGGTGGPYEQYF.

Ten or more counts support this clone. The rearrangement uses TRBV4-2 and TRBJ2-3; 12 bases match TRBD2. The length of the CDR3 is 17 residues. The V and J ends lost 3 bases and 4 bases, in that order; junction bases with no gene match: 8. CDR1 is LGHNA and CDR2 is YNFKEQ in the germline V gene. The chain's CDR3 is CASSQDGASGGADTQYF. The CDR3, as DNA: TGTGCCAGCAGCCAGGATGGGGCTAGCGGGGGGGCAGATACGCAGTATTTT.

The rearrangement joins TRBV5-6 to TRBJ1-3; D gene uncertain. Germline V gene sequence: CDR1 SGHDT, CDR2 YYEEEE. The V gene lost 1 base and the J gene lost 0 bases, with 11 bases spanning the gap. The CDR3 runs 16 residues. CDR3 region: CASSLLRANSGNTIYF. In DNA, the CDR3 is TGTGCCAGCAGCTTGCTGAGGGCGAACTCTGGAAACACCATATATTTT.

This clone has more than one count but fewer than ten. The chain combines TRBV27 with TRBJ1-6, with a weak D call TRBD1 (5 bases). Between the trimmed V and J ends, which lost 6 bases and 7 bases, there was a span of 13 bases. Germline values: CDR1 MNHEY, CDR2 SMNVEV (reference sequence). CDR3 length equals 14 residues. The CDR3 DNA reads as TGTGCCAGCAGGGGAGCAGGGAGGAATTCACCCCTCCACTTT. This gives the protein CASRGAGRNSPLHF.